What follows are 14 T cell receptor beta chains derived from one specimen sequenced in a study of cytomegalovirus exposure and HLA in healthy donors. It was with 60 Vbeta and 13 Jbeta primers that the PCR ran. Profiling relied on immunoSEQ multiplex PCR, and the TCRdb table lists in-frame clones only, not all of them. The sample lists fewer than 130,000 clones, about three quarters occurring once. The sample consisted of PBMCs. The receptors stem from a woman aged 60-70 years in good health and CMV-seropositive.

V is TRBV7-2 and J is TRBJ2-7, with 10 nucleotides matching TRBD2. Germline V gene lookup returns CDR1 SGHTA and CDR2 FQGNSA. The CDR3 covers 16 residues. V lost 1 base, J lost 0 bases, and 3 bases stayed unmatched. The CDR3 sequence: CASSLVASGSSYEQYF. CDR3 DNA: TGTGCCAGCAGCTTAGTTGCTAGCGGGAGCTCCTACGAGCAGTACTTC.

The V and J genes are TRBV2 and TRBJ1-3; D perhaps matches TRBD1 (6 bases). Germline CDR1 SNHLY, CDR2 FYNNEI. Trimming took off 4 bases at V and 0 bases at J, with 13 bases between the two ends. This CDR3 has 16 amino acids. The CDR3 DNA sequence: TGTGCCAGCAGTGGCGAGGGGGGGAACTCTGGAAACACCATATATTTT. Encoded protein: CASSGEGGNSGNTIYF.

The V call is TRBV29-1, the J call TRBJ2-5; D is perhaps TRBD2 (6 bases). Trimming shortened V by 2 bases and J by 3 bases, and 31 bases separated the two germline ends. The CDR3 contains 20 residues. In germline, CDR1 is SQVTM, CDR2 ANQGSEA. The chain's CDR3 is CSVERSLSGRPSGGEETQYF. CDR3 nucleotides: TGCAGCGTTGAAAGGTCGCTCAGCGGGCGTCCTTCCGGTGGAGAAGAGACCCAGTACTTC.

J is TRBJ2-4 and V is TRBV6-6, with 8 bases identical to TRBD1. J lost 2 bases, V lost 6 bases, and 6 bases had no gene match. CDR3 length equals 15 residues. Germline V lookup: CDR1 MNHNY, CDR2 SVGAGI (reference sequence). The CDR3 sequence is CASSPTGASKNIQYF. DNA of the CDR3: TGTGCCAGCAGCCCGACAGGGGCGTCCAAAAACATTCAGTACTTC.

This chain uses TRBV6-5 with TRBJ1-2, with 7 bases that match TRBD1. The CDR3 loop spans 15 amino acids. After removal of 6 bases from V and 8 bases from J, the junction contained 15 bases not matched to a gene. Germline CDR1 is MNHEY and CDR2 is SVGAGI. The CDR3 reads CASRRGTAVVRGYTF. Written as DNA, the CDR3 is TGTGCCAGCAGGAGAGGGACAGCAGTGGTCCGGGGCTACACCTTC.

The V call is TRBV6-5, the J call TRBJ2-5; 9 nucleotides line up with TRBD1. The J segment lost 5 bases and the V segment lost 6 bases, leaving 10 bases of the junction unmatched. Germline V gene data show CDR1 as MNHEY and CDR2 as SVGAGI. The CDR3 contains 15 residues. For the CDR3, the DNA is TGTGCCAGCAGACGGACAGGGGCGCTCGGGGAGACCCAGTACTTC. The encoded protein is CASRRTGALGETQYF.

The rearrangement joins TRBV11-2 to TRBJ1-1; no firm D call. Germline V gene data show CDR1 as SGHAT and CDR2 as FQNNGV. V lost 0 bases and J 7 bases, leaving 9 bases between the germline ends. The CDR3 totals 13 residues. CDR3 DNA sequence: TGTGCCAGCAGCTTAGATGTGTACGGTGAAGCTTTCTTT. Protein sequence: CASSLDVYGEAFF.

This chain connects TRBV6-5 to TRBJ2-3; 8 bases line up with TRBD1. V lost 4 bases, J lost 11 bases, and 11 bases stayed unmatched. The germline V gene has CDR1 MNHEY and CDR2 SVGAGI. The CDR3 extends over 14 amino acids. For the CDR3, the DNA is TGTGCCAGCAGTTTTTACCGGGACAGGCGGAGGCAGTATTTT. It translates to CASSFYRDRRRQYF.

The chain uses TRBV11-2 and TRBJ2-7; possibly TRBD1 for D (6 bases). This CDR3 has 15 residues. From germline, CDR1 is SGHAT and CDR2 FQNNGV. V lost 4 bases, J lost 0 bases, and 13 bases lay in between. CDR3 in amino acids: CASSSQGTSSYEQYF. CDR3 bases: TGTGCCAGCAGCTCCCAGGGGACGAGCTCCTACGAGCAGTACTTC.

J is TRBJ2-3 and V is TRBV7-9, with 8 bases identical to TRBD1. The CDR3 is made up of 14 amino acids. Looked up from germline, CDR1 is SEHNR and CDR2 is FQNEAQ (reference sequence). V gave up 6 bases and J gave up 5 bases; unmatched junction bases: 7. The CDR3 sequence is CASRAQGAGDTQYF. CDR3 nucleotides: TGTGCCAGCAGAGCTCAGGGGGCGGGAGATACGCAGTATTTT.

The chain combines TRBV7-6 with TRBJ2-1, with 7 nucleotides matching TRBD2. This CDR3 is built from 19 residues. V gave up 5 bases and J gave up 2 bases; unmatched junction bases: 18. From germline, CDR1 is SGHVS and CDR2 FNYEAQ. CDR3 in DNA: TGTGCCAGCAGCAAAAGGGTGGGGGGGTTCCCTTCTACCTACAATGAGCAGTTCTTC. It yields the protein CASSKRVGGFPSTYNEQFF.

The chain combines TRBV18 with TRBJ2-7; TRBD1 matches at 9 bases. V dropped 8 bases and J dropped 5; count of bases not matched to a gene: 7. CDR3 length equals 13 residues. Looked up from germline, CDR1 is KGHSH and CDR2 is LQKENI. The CDR3 DNA follows: TGTGCCAGCAAGCGGGACAGGGAAGACGAGCAGTACTTC. Protein: CASKRDREDEQYF.

A single count supports this clone. V usage is TRBV5-1 and J usage is TRBJ2-7, with TRBD2 matching over 11 bases. CDR1 is SGHRS and CDR2 is YFSETQ in the germline V gene. Trimming at V came to 4 bases and at J to 5 bases, leaving 8 bases not matched to a gene. The CDR3 sequence is 15 residues long. CDR3 protein: CASSPLAGDPHEQYF. CDR3 DNA: TGCGCCAGCAGCCCACTAGCGGGAGACCCCCACGAGCAGTACTTC.

The chain is built from TRBV6-5 and TRBJ1-1, with a weak D call TRBD1 (5 bases). The CDR3 spans 14 residues. V was cut by 5 bases and J by 6 bases, with 16 bases left in between. The germline V gene encodes CDR1 MNHEY and CDR2 SVGAGI. The CDR3 nucleotides are TGTGCCAGCAGTGAAGGAAACAGGCACTCTGAAGCTTTCTTT. Protein product: CASSEGNRHSEAFF.